Shown below are 17 T cell receptor beta chains from a single sample sequenced in a study of radiotherapy plus CTLA-4 blockade in lung cancer. Sequencing was performed with immunoSEQ multiplex PCR; in TCRdb, only in-frame clones are kept and a portion is missing. Of 70,000 to 85,000 clones in the sample, roughly 69% were seen once. The sample in question was peripheral blood, obtained from a patient treated with radiotherapy plus ipilimumab. Receptors originate from a human donor with non-small cell lung cancer whose response to radiotherapy plus ipilimumab could not be evaluated.

This clone came up a few times. This sequence joins TRBV28 and TRBJ1-6; D unclear. The CDR3 spans 14 residues. Germline V gene lookup returns CDR1 MDHEN and CDR2 SYDVKM. The V end lost 3 bases, the J end lost 4 bases, and 7 bases lay between the germline ends. The CDR3 sequence is CASSFEGYNSPLHF. The CDR3 coding sequence is TGTGCCAGCAGTTTTGAGGGTTATAATTCACCCCTCCACTTT.

This chain's CDR3 is CASSLNGQGWDEAFF. CDR3 nucleotides: TGCGCCAGCAGCCTGAACGGACAGGGATGGGATGAAGCTTTCTTT. J is TRBJ1-1 and V is TRBV4-1; TRBD1 matches at 8 bases. Per germline, CDR1 MGHRA and CDR2 YSYEKL. The CDR3 runs 15 residues. The V and J ends lost 4 bases and 7 bases, in that order; junction bases with no gene match: 11.

The V and J genes are TRBV28 and TRBJ1-2; D not certain. V lost 2 bases and J lost 8, with 9 bases in between. This CDR3 is built from 12 residues. The germline gives CDR1 MDHEN, CDR2 SYDVKM. CDR3 in DNA: TGTGCCAGCAGTTTACGGCGCGGCGGCTACACCTTC. It codes for CASSLRRGGYTF.

The chain employs TRBV4-1 and TRBJ2-7; D not certain. V lost 1 base to trimming and J lost 3 bases, with 7 bases between them. Per germline, CDR1 MGHRA and CDR2 YSYEKL. The CDR3 length is 13 residues. The CDR3 sequence: CASSQGTIYEQYF. CDR3 DNA sequence: TGCGCCAGCAGCCAAGGAACTATCTACGAGCAGTACTTC.

This chain joins TRBV6-6 and TRBJ2-7, with 9 positions matching TRBD2. Germline loops: CDR1 MNHNY, CDR2 SVGAGI (reference sequence). This CDR3 spans 15 amino acids. With 9 bases clipped from V and 0 bases from J, the junction kept 9 bases outside the gene matches. The chain's CDR3 is CASGRAGGPSYEQYF. The DNA for the CDR3 is TGTGCCAGTGGGCGAGCGGGGGGTCCCTCCTACGAGCAGTACTTC.

CDR3 amino acids: CASGPTGTVNTEAFF. Written as DNA, the CDR3 is TGTGCTAGTGGTCCAACCGGGACAGTCAACACTGAAGCTTTCTTT. The chain employs TRBV12-5 and TRBJ1-1; 7 bases line up with TRBD1. The germline gives CDR1 LGHNT, CDR2 FRNRAP. The CDR3 runs 15 residues. V trimming: 5 bases; J trimming: 2 bases; junction bases outside the gene matches: 8.

This clone was counted a single time. The chain couples TRBV27 to TRBJ1-1; perhaps TRBD1 as D (6 bases). Trimming took 0 bases from V and 5 from J, leaving 13 bases between them. CDR1 is MNHEY, CDR2 SMNVEV, per germline (reference sequence). This CDR3 has 15 amino acids. This CDR3 reads CASSLSGGAGTEAFF. The CDR3 bases are TGTGCCAGCAGTTTATCGGGGGGGGCAGGTACTGAAGCTTTCTTT.

This rearrangement joins TRBV30 to TRBJ2-3; a possible D gene is TRBD2 (5 bases). V was trimmed by 3 bases and J by 0 bases, leaving 10 bases between them. This CDR3 has 14 residues. CDR1 is GTSNPN, CDR2 SVGIG, per germline (reference sequence). CDR3: CAWRDSSSTDTQYF. The CDR3 nucleotides are TGTGCCTGGAGGGACTCCTCTAGCACAGATACGCAGTATTTT.

This clone was recorded only once. The chain carries TRBV6-1 and TRBJ2-3; 8 bases fit TRBD2. The junction had 7 bases not matched to a gene; V was cut back by 8 bases and J by 0 bases. The CDR3 spans 15 residues. The V gene's germline CDR1 is MNHNS and CDR2 SASEGT. Here the CDR3 DNA reads TGTGCCAGCGGTGGTAGCGGGATTAGCACAGATACGCAGTATTTT. Translating it yields CASGGSGISTDTQYF.

Points on this clone: Other DNA sequences in the same sample also yield this CDR3. This chain uses TRBV28 with TRBJ1-3; D unclear. The CDR3 has 13 amino acids. The germline V gene has CDR1 MDHEN and CDR2 SYDVKM. With 3 bases removed from V and 1 base from J, the gap between germline ends came to 4 bases. The CDR3 DNA is TGTGCCAGCAGTTTCGGTTCTGGAAACACCATATATTTT. Its protein is CASSFGSGNTIYF.

V is TRBV11-2 and J is TRBJ2-7; 9 positions agree with TRBD2. Germline loops: CDR1 SGHAT, CDR2 FQNNGV. The V and J ends lost 1 base and 6 bases, in that order; junction bases with no gene match: 7. The CDR3 has 15 residues. In DNA form, the CDR3 reads TGTGCCAGCAGCTTAGGCCCGGGACTAGCAGCCGAGCAGTACTTC. Translated, it gives CASSLGPGLAAEQYF.

The genes are TRBV13 and TRBJ2-7, with a possible D match to TRBD2 (5 bases). This CDR3 has 15 residues. Per the germline V gene, CDR1 is PRHDT and CDR2 is FYEKMQ (reference sequence). V lost 0 bases to trimming and J lost 5 bases, with 14 bases between them. The CDR3 here is CASSLGLRMTNEQYF. The CDR3 DNA sequence: TGTGCCAGCAGCTTAGGCCTCCGGATGACTAACGAGCAGTACTTC.

The chain employs TRBV7-3 and TRBJ2-5; 8 bases are shared with TRBD1. The CDR3 has 15 residues. Germline V gene data show CDR1 as SGHTA and CDR2 as FQGTGA. With 2 bases clipped from V and 6 bases from J, the junction kept 8 bases outside the gene matches. Written as DNA, the CDR3 is TGTGCCAGCAGCTTAGGGTCAGGGGGCGCGAAGACCCAGTACTTC. Translated, it gives CASSLGSGGAKTQYF. Using reference TRBV7-3 and TRBJ2-5 for the parts outside the CDR3, the full variable domain is GAGVSQTPSNKVTEKGKYVELRCDPISGHTALYWYRQSLGQGPEFLIYFQGTGAADDSGLPNDRFFAVRPEGSVSTLKIQRTERGDSAVYLCASSLGSGGAKTQYFGPGTRLLVL.

The DNA of the CDR3 is TGTGCCAGCAGTGACTCCCGGACTAGCGGCACAGATACGCAGTATTTT. This translates into CASSDSRTSGTDTQYF. The rearrangement uses TRBV2 and TRBJ2-3; 9 bases align to TRBD2. CDR3 length: 16 residues. V was clipped by 3 bases and J by 1 base; unmatched bases: 5. The germline V gene encodes CDR1 SNHLY and CDR2 FYNNEI.

The rearrangement joins TRBV2 to TRBJ2-1; maybe TRBD2 (7 bases). Trimming removed 2 bases from V and 2 bases from J, with 13 bases in between. CDR1 is SNHLY and CDR2 is FYNNEI in the germline V gene. The CDR3 contains 16 residues. DNA of the CDR3: TGTGCCAGCAGTGAATGGGGGGGGCGTACCTACAATGAGCAGTTCTTC. Encoded protein: CASSEWGGRTYNEQFF.

This clone was seen a handful of times. The chain employs TRBV4-1 and TRBJ2-1; TRBD2 matches at 10 bases. CDR3 length: 17 residues. CDR1 is MGHRA and CDR2 is YSYEKL in the germline V gene. Trimming removed 6 bases from V and 6 bases from J; junction bases left unmatched: 14. The CDR3 DNA reads TGCGCCAGCAGGCGGGAAGCTAGCGGGAGAGCAAGCAATGAGCAGTTCTTC. Translation gives CASRREASGRASNEQFF.

V gene TRBV7-9 combines with J gene TRBJ2-7, with 7 bases fitting TRBD1. The V gene end was trimmed by 5 bases and the J gene end by 3 bases; junction bases not matched to a gene: 7. CDR3 length: 14 amino acids. The germline V gene encodes CDR1 SEHNR and CDR2 FQNEAQ (reference sequence). The CDR3 is CASSPGTANYEQYF. CDR3 DNA sequence: TGTGCCAGCAGCCCCGGGACAGCGAACTACGAGCAGTACTTC. Looking up the rest from reference TRBV7-9 and TRBJ2-7 gives the full variable domain: DTGVSQNPRHKITKRGQNVTFRCDPISEHNRLYWYRQTLGQGPEFLTYFQNEAQLEKSRLLSDRFSAERPKGSFSTLEIQRTEQGDSAMYLCASSPGTANYEQYFGPGTRLTVT.